Presented here are 32 T cell receptor beta chains from one specimen sequenced in a study of cytomegalovirus exposure and HLA in healthy donors. The PCR contained 60 Vbeta and 13 Jbeta primers. TCRdb's copy holds only in-frame clones and misses some; the assay was immunoSEQ multiplex PCR. This table holds more than 95,000 clones, roughly 79% found once. The specimen was PBMCs. All receptors derive from a man between 60 and 75 years old in good health and CMV-seropositive.

This chain links TRBV19 with TRBJ2-3, with 10 bases lining up with TRBD1. The CDR3 loop spans 16 amino acids. The J segment lost 8 bases and the V segment lost 5 bases, leaving 13 bases of the junction unmatched. CDR1 is LNHDA, CDR2 SQIVND, per germline (reference sequence). CDR3 nucleotide sequence: TGTGCCAGTAGTCTGACCCCCGGGACAGGGGCGCGTACGCAGTATTTT. Translation gives CASSLTPGTGARTQYF.

The rearrangement uses TRBV7-9 and TRBJ1-2; D ambiguous. The CDR3 is made up of 13 amino acids. Germline CDR1 and CDR2: SEHNR and FQNEAQ (reference sequence). Trimming stripped 0 bases from V and 6 bases from J, with 8 bases between. CDR3 residues: CASSLAGGDGYTF. In DNA form, the CDR3 reads TGTGCCAGCAGCTTAGCGGGCGGGGATGGCTACACCTTC.

The chain recombines TRBV7-9 with TRBJ1-2, with D tentatively TRBD1 (5 bases). The germline V gene has CDR1 SEHNR and CDR2 FQNEAQ (reference sequence). The CDR3 is 15 residues long. V lost 5 bases and J 8 bases, leaving 21 bases between the germline ends. CDR3 nucleotides: TGTGCCAGCAGCCCCCGACAGTGGGACTTTGGAGGCTACACCTTC. Amino acids: CASSPRQWDFGGYTF.

The chain carries TRBV7-6 and TRBJ2-1, with D possibly TRBD1 on 5 matching bases. The CDR3 is 15 amino acids. In germline, CDR1 is SGHVS, CDR2 FNYEAQ. Deletions cut 2 bases from V and 6 bases from J, with 14 bases between. The CDR3 DNA reads TGTGCCAGCAGCTTAATGGCAGGGAATCCCAATGAGCAGTTCTTC. It is translated as CASSLMAGNPNEQFF.

J is TRBJ2-1 and V is TRBV7-2; weak D call: TRBD1 (5 bases). This CDR3 spans 16 amino acids. V was pared by 2 bases and J by 1 base, with 12 bases between. Looked up from germline, CDR1 is SGHTA and CDR2 is FQGNSA. This CDR3 is CASSLIGVGSYNEQFF. DNA for the CDR3: TGTGCCAGCAGCTTAATAGGGGTTGGGTCCTACAATGAGCAGTTCTTC. Using reference TRBV7-2 and TRBJ2-1 for the parts outside the CDR3, the full variable domain is GAGVSQSPSNKVTEKGKDVELRCDPISGHTALYWYRQSLGQGLEFLIYFQGNSAPDKSGLPSDRFSAERTGGSVSTLTIQRTQQEDSAVYLCASSLIGVGSYNEQFFGPGTRLTVL.

The chain recombines TRBV9 with TRBJ2-5, with TRBD2 identical over 12 bases. CDR3 size: 17 residues. Trimming removed 0 bases from V and 5 bases from J; junction bases left unmatched: 8. Per the germline V gene, CDR1 is SGDLS and CDR2 is YYNGEE. CDR3 DNA: TGTGCCAGCAGCGTAGATGCTAGCGGGGGGGTATTGGAGACCCAGTACTTC. It specifies CASSVDASGGVLETQYF.

The V call is TRBV10-3, the J call TRBJ1-1, with 8 positions matching TRBD1. The length of the CDR3 is 16 residues. Germline trimming cut 3 bases from V and 1 base from J; bases unmatched to any gene: 7. In germline, CDR1 is ENHRY, CDR2 SYGVKD. CDR3 sequence reads: CAISDGQGGWNTEAFF. The DNA of the CDR3 is TGTGCCATCAGTGACGGACAGGGAGGTTGGAACACTGAAGCTTTCTTT.

The chain carries TRBV6-1 and TRBJ1-2; D is possibly TRBD1 (6 bases). Germline V gives CDR1 MNHNS, CDR2 SASEGT. The CDR3 has 11 amino acids. V was cut by 6 bases and J by 6 bases, with 8 bases left in between. The chain's CDR3 is CASRSGDGYTF. In DNA form, the CDR3 reads TGTGCCAGCAGGTCAGGGGATGGCTACACCTTC.

The chain carries TRBV6-5 and TRBJ1-5; 11 nucleotides match TRBD1. CDR3 length: 15 amino acids. Per germline, CDR1 MNHEY and CDR2 SVGAGI. Trimming removed 4 bases from V and 3 bases from J; junction bases left unmatched: 2. The DNA for the CDR3 is TGTGCCAGCAGTTGGACAGGGGGCTTCAATCAGCCCCAGCATTTT. This sequence encodes CASSWTGGFNQPQHF.

The V gene is TRBV4-1, the J gene TRBJ2-3, with D unresolved. V gave up 1 base and J gave up 4 bases, with 12 bases separating them. Per germline, CDR1 MGHRA and CDR2 YSYEKL. CDR3 length: 15 amino acids. This chain's CDR3 is CASSQGPPTADTQYF. Written as DNA, the CDR3 is TGCGCCAGCAGCCAAGGACCCCCTACAGCAGATACGCAGTATTTT.

The chain uses TRBV5-4 and TRBJ2-1; possible D gene TRBD2, 6 bases. This CDR3 region has 16 residues. Trimming cost V 2 bases and J 9 bases, with 21 bases left between them. CDR1 is SGHNT and CDR2 is YYREEE in the germline V gene (reference sequence). The CDR3 loop reads CASSLSGSKVWGEQFF. The DNA for the CDR3 is TGTGCCAGCAGCTTATCCGGGAGTAAGGTTTGGGGTGAGCAGTTCTTC. Full variable domain (remainder filled in from reference TRBV5-4 and TRBJ2-1): ETGVTQSPTHLIKTRGQQVTLRCSSQSGHNTVSWYQQALGQGPQFIFQYYREEENGRGNFPPRFSGLQFPNYSSELNVNALELDDSALYLCASSLSGSKVWGEQFFGPGTRLTVL.

This clone was seen only once. J is TRBJ1-4 and V is TRBV7-9; 8 bases match TRBD1. CDR3 length: 15 amino acids. The germline V gene encodes CDR1 SEHNR and CDR2 FQNEAQ (reference sequence). Trimming cost V 5 bases and J 6 bases; bases outside gene matches: 8. The CDR3 region has the DNA TGTGCCAGCAGCAGCCTCGGGACAGGAGATGAAAAACTGTTTTTT. Translated, it gives CASSSLGTGDEKLFF.

The chain combines TRBV5-1 with TRBJ2-7, with 12 positions matching TRBD1. CDR1 is SGHRS, CDR2 YFSETQ, per germline. The CDR3 has 18 residues. V trimming: 0 bases; J trimming: 3 bases; junction bases outside the gene matches: 10. CDR3 bases: TGCGCCAGCAGCTTGGCCGGGACAGGGGGCGCAGGGGGCTACGAGCAGTACTTC. This sequence encodes CASSLAGTGGAGGYEQYF.

This clone is a singleton in its sample. The rearrangement joins TRBV19 to TRBJ2-1, with D unclear. The CDR3 spans 14 residues. From germline, CDR1 is LNHDA and CDR2 SQIVND (reference sequence). V lost 3 bases, J lost 7 bases, and 13 bases lay in between. The CDR3 is CASSIEKKLNEQFF. The CDR3 nucleotides read TGTGCCAGTAGTATTGAGAAAAAACTAAATGAGCAGTTCTTC.

The genes are TRBV4-2 and TRBJ2-7; 7 bases match TRBD1. The V and J ends lost 1 base and 4 bases, in that order; junction bases with no gene match: 7. This CDR3 is built from 15 residues. Germline V lookup: CDR1 LGHNA, CDR2 YNFKEQ. CDR3 region: CASSQGSGGQYEQYF. CDR3 coding DNA: TGTGCCAGCAGCCAAGGGTCAGGGGGTCAGTACGAGCAGTACTTC.

The rearrangement joins TRBV11-2 to TRBJ2-1; D uncertain. Deletions cut 5 bases from V and 6 bases from J, with 11 bases between. The CDR3 sequence is 13 residues long. Germline V gene data show CDR1 as SGHAT and CDR2 as FQNNGV. The CDR3 region is CASSPLDSNEQFF. As DNA, the CDR3 is TGTGCCAGCAGCCCCCTAGATTCCAATGAGCAGTTCTTC.

This chain uses TRBV15 with TRBJ2-5; D call uncertain. The CDR3 is 15 amino acids. V dropped 0 bases and J dropped 0 bases, with 8 bases sitting between them. Germline loops: CDR1 LNHNV, CDR2 YYDKDF (reference sequence). CDR3 DNA sequence: TGTGCCACCAGCAGAGATCCAGGAAACCAAGAGACCCAGTACTTC. Translated, it gives CATSRDPGNQETQYF.

The J gene is TRBJ2-7, the V gene TRBV7-2; TRBD1 is a possible D gene (5 bases). Germline loops: CDR1 SGHTA, CDR2 FQGNSA. This CDR3 is built from 13 residues. The ends were cut back, 7 bases at V and 6 bases at J, with 16 bases in the middle. The CDR3 here is CASNKDRGGEQYF. CDR3 bases: TGTGCCAGCAACAAAGATAGGGGTGGCGAGCAGTACTTC.

This rearrangement joins TRBV7-9 to TRBJ2-2; D gene ambiguous. The V and J ends lost 5 bases and 1 base respectively, with 11 bases between them. Germline V gene lookup returns CDR1 SEHNR and CDR2 FQNEAQ (reference sequence). This CDR3 region has 15 residues. CDR3 loop: CASSPELLNTGELFF. CDR3 coding DNA: TGTGCCAGCAGCCCCGAACTGTTGAACACCGGGGAGCTGTTTTTT.

This clone was seen only a few times. The chain has TRBV4-3 and TRBJ1-4; D is perhaps TRBD1 (6 bases). Germline CDR1 LGHNA, CDR2 YSLEER. There are 16 residues in the CDR3. The V end lost 1 base, the J end lost 0 bases, and 9 bases lay between the germline ends. CDR3 coding DNA: TGCGCCAGCAGCCAAGTAGGGGGGGCAACTAATGAAAAACTGTTTTTT. Translated: CASSQVGGATNEKLFF.

The chain uses TRBV4-1 and TRBJ2-7, with 11 nucleotides matching TRBD2. This CDR3 has 16 residues. Unmatched junction bases numbered 8, after V lost 4 bases and J lost 3 bases. CDR1 is MGHRA, CDR2 YSYEKL, per germline. Here the CDR3 reads CASSPRLAGGVYEQYF. CDR3 DNA: TGCGCCAGCAGCCCCCGGCTAGCGGGGGGAGTCTACGAGCAGTACTTC.

The V gene is TRBV27, the J gene TRBJ2-3; 8 nucleotides align to TRBD2. Trimming cost V 2 bases and J 3 bases; bases outside gene matches: 4. Germline V gives CDR1 MNHEY, CDR2 SMNVEV (reference sequence). The CDR3 runs to 15 residues. CDR3 coding DNA: TGTGCCAGCAGTTTAGGACTAGCCCCGACAGATACGCAGTATTTT. It translates to CASSLGLAPTDTQYF.

CDR3 sequence reads: CASSRDSLRPQHF. The CDR3 nucleotides read TGTGCCAGCAGCCGGGACAGCCTAAGGCCCCAGCATTTT. This chain joins TRBV27 and TRBJ1-5; 7 bases align to TRBD1. This CDR3 comprises 13 residues. J lost 9 bases, V lost 6 bases, and 8 bases had no gene match. Germline CDR1 MNHEY, CDR2 SMNVEV (reference sequence).

This clone was seen once. The V call is TRBV18, the J call TRBJ1-2; 7 nucleotides agree with TRBD1. V gave up 4 bases and J gave up 0 bases; unmatched junction bases: 2. CDR3 size: 14 residues. The V gene's germline CDR1 is KGHSH and CDR2 LQKENI. The CDR3 reads CASSRGQPNYGYTF. The DNA for the CDR3 is TGTGCCAGCTCACGGGGACAGCCTAACTATGGCTACACCTTC.

The rearrangement uses TRBV4-1 and TRBJ2-7, with TRBD1 matching over 8 bases. The CDR3 is 17 residues long. Germline assignment: CDR1 MGHRA and CDR2 YSYEKL. Trimming at V came to 0 bases and at J to 5 bases, leaving 12 bases not matched to a gene. The CDR3 sequence: CASSQDPSGQGLDEQYF. As DNA, the CDR3 is TGCGCCAGCAGCCAAGATCCCTCCGGACAGGGATTGGACGAGCAGTACTTC.

This chain joins TRBV28 and TRBJ1-2; 10 bases are shared with TRBD1. V lost 6 bases to trimming and J lost 4 bases; unmatched junction nucleotides: 5. The CDR3 extends over 14 amino acids. Germline V gives CDR1 MDHEN, CDR2 SYDVKM. The CDR3: CASSRQGAVYGYTF. Here the CDR3 DNA reads TGTGCCAGCAGCCGACAGGGGGCCGTCTATGGCTACACCTTC.

The V gene is TRBV10-3, the J gene TRBJ1-6, with 7 positions matching TRBD1. From germline, CDR1 is ENHRY and CDR2 SYGVKD. CDR3 length equals 13 residues. V gave up 9 bases and J gave up 7 bases; unmatched junction bases: 6. The CDR3 is CAMTWDSNSPLHF. The DNA of the CDR3 is TGTGCCATGACTTGGGACAGCAATTCACCCCTCCACTTT.

V is TRBV6-4 and J is TRBJ2-3; 10 nucleotides match TRBD2. The CDR3 extends over 15 amino acids. The ends lost 2 bases at V and 5 bases at J; junction bases unmatched: 4. CDR1 is MRHNA and CDR2 is SNTAGT in the germline V gene. The CDR3 DNA reads as TGTGCCAGCAGTGACCGGTCTAGCGGGGGAGATACGCAGTATTTT. It codes for CASSDRSSGGDTQYF.

The chain has TRBV2 and TRBJ1-2, with TRBD1 identical over 7 bases. Germline V CDR1 and CDR2: SNHLY, FYNNEI. The J segment lost 2 bases and the V segment lost 6 bases, leaving 3 bases of the junction unmatched. The CDR3 covers 13 residues. The CDR3 sequence is CASRGTANYGYTF. For the CDR3, the DNA is TGTGCCAGCAGGGGGACAGCGAACTATGGCTACACCTTC.

The rearrangement joins TRBV6-5 to TRBJ2-5, with D perhaps TRBD1 (6 bases). The CDR3 contains 14 residues. The V and J ends lost 6 bases and 4 bases respectively, with 15 bases between them. Germline values: CDR1 MNHEY, CDR2 SVGAGI. The CDR3 nucleotides read TGTGCCAGCAGAAGCGGTGGGGGCCGAGAGACCCAGTACTTC. As protein: CASRSGGGRETQYF.

The J gene is TRBJ2-2, the V gene TRBV7-2, with 8 bases fitting TRBD1. CDR1 is SGHTA and CDR2 is FQGNSA in the germline V gene. The CDR3 runs to 16 residues. V lost 6 bases to trimming and J lost 2 bases; unmatched junction nucleotides: 8. The CDR3 loop is CASRNPGTGNTGELFF. Here the CDR3 DNA reads TGTGCCAGCAGGAACCCCGGGACAGGAAACACCGGGGAGCTGTTTTTT.

V and J are TRBV6-5 and TRBJ2-3, with D tentatively TRBD2 (5 bases). The CDR3 sequence is 13 residues long. V lost 10 bases and J lost 2, with 13 bases in between. CDR1 and CDR2 (germline): MNHEY, SVGAGI. CDR3 coding DNA: TGTGCCAATATGGACTCTCACACAGATACGCAGTATTTT. It encodes CANMDSHTDTQYF.